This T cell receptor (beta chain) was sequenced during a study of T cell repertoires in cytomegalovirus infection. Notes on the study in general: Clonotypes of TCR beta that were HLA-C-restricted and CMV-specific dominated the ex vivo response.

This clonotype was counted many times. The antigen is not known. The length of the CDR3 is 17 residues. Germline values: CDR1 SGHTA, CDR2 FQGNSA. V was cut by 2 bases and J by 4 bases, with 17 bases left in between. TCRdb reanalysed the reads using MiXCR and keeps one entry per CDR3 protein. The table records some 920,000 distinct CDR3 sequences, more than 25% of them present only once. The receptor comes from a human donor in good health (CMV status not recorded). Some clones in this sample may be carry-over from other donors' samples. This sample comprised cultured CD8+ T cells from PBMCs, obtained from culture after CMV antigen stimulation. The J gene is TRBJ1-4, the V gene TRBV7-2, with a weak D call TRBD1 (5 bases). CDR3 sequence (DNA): TGTGCCAGCAGCTTACCCCCCATCGGGGCAATTAATGAAAAACTGTTTTTT. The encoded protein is CASSLPPIGAINEKLFF.